The present TCR beta chain was sequenced within a study of shared clonotypes between healthy human individuals. The study, taken as a whole, reports: About 5% was the fraction of naive CD4 clonotypes found shared across four donors. On the whole, naive subsets had larger estimated richness than memory subsets had. Genetic and exposure-history diversity was limited by the small donor number.

A note on this clone: Its antigen is still unknown.

From germline, CDR1 is SGHRS and CDR2 YFSETQ. The V end was cut by 2 bases, the J end by 6 bases, with 11 bases between. The CDR3 is 14 amino acids. Sequenced by immunoSEQ multiplex PCR; TCRdb stores in-frame clones only, minus some. This table holds millions of clones, about 95% found once. Naivety among CD8 cells was defined by CD45RO negativity and positive CCR7 selection, thereby excluding terminally differentiated effector memory CD45RA+ cells. The source is a young man in good health. V usage is TRBV5-1 and J usage is TRBJ1-4; D not certain. The sample consisted of naive CD8+ T cells sorted from blood. The CDR3 is CASSLSGLDEKLFF. The CDR3 DNA reads TGCGCCAGCAGCTTATCCGGTTTAGATGAAAAACTGTTTTTT.